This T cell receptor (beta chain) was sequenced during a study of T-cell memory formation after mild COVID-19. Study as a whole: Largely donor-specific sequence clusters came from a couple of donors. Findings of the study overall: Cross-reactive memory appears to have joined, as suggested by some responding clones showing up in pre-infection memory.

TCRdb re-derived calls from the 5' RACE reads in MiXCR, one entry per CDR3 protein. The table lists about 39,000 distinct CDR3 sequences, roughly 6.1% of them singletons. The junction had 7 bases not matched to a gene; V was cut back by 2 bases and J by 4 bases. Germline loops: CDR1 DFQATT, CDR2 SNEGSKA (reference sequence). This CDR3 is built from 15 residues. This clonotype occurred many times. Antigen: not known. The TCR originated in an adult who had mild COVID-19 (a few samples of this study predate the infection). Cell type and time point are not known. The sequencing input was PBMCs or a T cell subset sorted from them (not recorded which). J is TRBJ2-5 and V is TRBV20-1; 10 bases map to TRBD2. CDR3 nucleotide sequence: TGCAGTGCTAGAAAGCCTAGCGGGAGCCCAGAGACCCAGTACTTC. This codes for CSARKPSGSPETQYF.